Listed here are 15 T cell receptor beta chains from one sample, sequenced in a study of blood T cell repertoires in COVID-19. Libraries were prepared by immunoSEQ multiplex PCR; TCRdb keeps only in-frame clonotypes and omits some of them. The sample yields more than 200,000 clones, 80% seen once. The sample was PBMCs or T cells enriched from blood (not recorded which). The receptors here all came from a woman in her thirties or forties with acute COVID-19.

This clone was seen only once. CDR3 loop: CASSLANRGPDEQFF. CDR3 nucleotides: TGTGCCAGCAGCTTAGCTAACAGGGGTCCCGATGAGCAGTTCTTC. This chain links TRBV11-2 with TRBJ2-1; TRBD1 agrees at 7 bases. V was clipped by 1 base and J by 8 bases; unmatched bases: 8. Germline loops: CDR1 SGHAT, CDR2 FQNNGV. The CDR3 spans 15 residues. The full variable domain, with the rest looked up from reference TRBV11-2 and TRBJ2-1, is EAGVAQSPRYKIIEKRQSVAFWCNPISGHATLYWYQQILGQGPKLLIQFQNNGVVDDSQLPKDRFSAERLKGVDSTLKIQPAKLEDSAVYLCASSLANRGPDEQFFGPGTRLTVL.

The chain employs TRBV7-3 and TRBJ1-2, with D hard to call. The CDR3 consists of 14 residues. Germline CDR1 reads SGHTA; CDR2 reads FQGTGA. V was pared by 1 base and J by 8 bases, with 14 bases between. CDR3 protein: CASSLMAGKYGYTF. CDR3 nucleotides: TGTGCCAGCAGCTTAATGGCGGGGAAGTACGGCTACACCTTC. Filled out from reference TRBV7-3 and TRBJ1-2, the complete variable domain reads GAGVSQTPSNKVTEKGKYVELRCDPISGHTALYWYRQSLGQGPEFLIYFQGTGAADDSGLPNDRFFAVRPEGSVSTLKIQRTERGDSAVYLCASSLMAGKYGYTFGSGTRLTVV.

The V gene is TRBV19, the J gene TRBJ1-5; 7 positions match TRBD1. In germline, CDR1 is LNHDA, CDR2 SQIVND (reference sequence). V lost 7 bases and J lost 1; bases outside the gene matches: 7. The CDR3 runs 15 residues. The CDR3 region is CASTPDRSSNQPQHF. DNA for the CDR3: TGTGCCAGTACCCCGGACAGGTCGAGCAATCAGCCCCAGCATTTT.

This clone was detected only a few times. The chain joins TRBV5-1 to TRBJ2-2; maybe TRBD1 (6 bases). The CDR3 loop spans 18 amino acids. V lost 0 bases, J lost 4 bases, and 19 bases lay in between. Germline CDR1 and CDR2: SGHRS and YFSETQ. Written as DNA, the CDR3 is TGCGCCAGCAGCTTGGATCTAAGCCCAGGGGCTGTCACCGGGGAGCTGTTTTTT. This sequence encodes CASSLDLSPGAVTGELFF.

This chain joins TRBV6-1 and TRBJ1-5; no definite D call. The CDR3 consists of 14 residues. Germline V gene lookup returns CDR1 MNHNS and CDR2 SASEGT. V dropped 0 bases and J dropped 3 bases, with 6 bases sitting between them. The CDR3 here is CASSEAADNQPQHF. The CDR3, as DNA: TGTGCCAGCAGTGAAGCGGCAGACAATCAGCCCCAGCATTTT.

The CDR3 region has the DNA TGTGCCAGCAGCCCCGCCAGGGGCACTGAAGCTTTCTTT. Translated, it gives CASSPARGTEAFF. The chain combines TRBV7-9 with TRBJ1-1; the D gene is possibly TRBD1 (6 bases). This CDR3 is 13 amino acids long. From germline, CDR1 is SEHNR and CDR2 FQNEAQ (reference sequence). V was pared by 5 bases and J by 4 bases, with 11 bases between.

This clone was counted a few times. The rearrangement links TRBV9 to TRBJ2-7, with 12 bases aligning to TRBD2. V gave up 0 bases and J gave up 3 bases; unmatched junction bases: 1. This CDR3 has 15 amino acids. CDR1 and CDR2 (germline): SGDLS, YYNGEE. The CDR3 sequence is CASSVGTSGNYEQYF. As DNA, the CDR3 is TGTGCCAGCAGCGTAGGGACTAGCGGGAACTACGAGCAGTACTTC. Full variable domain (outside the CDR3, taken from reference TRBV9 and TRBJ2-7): DSGVTQTPKHLITATGQRVTLRCSPRSGDLSVYWYQQSLDQGLQFLIQYYNGEERAKGNILERFSAQQFPDLHSELNLSSLELGDSALYFCASSVGTSGNYEQYFGPGTRLTVT.

CDR3 protein: CASSQGENTGELFF. As DNA, the CDR3 is TGTGCCAGCAGCCAAGGAGAGAACACCGGGGAGCTGTTTTTT. The V gene is TRBV3-1 (or the pseudogene TRBV3-2), the J gene TRBJ2-2; no firm D call. Germline values: CDR1 LGHDT, CDR2 YNNKEL (reference sequence). Between the trimmed V and J ends, which lost 1 base and 1 base, there was a span of 4 bases. CDR3 size: 14 residues.

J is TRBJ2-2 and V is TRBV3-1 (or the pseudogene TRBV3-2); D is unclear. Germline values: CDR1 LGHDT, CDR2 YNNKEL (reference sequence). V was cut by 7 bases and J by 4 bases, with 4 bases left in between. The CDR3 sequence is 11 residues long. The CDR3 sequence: CASTGTGELFF. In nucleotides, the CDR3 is TGTGCCAGCACAGGCACCGGGGAGCTGTTTTTT.

CDR3 sequence reads: CASTPTREGTSYTF. In DNA form, the CDR3 reads TGTGCCAGCACACCGACCAGGGAGGGGACCAGCTACACCTTC. V gene TRBV6-4 combines with J gene TRBJ1-2; possibly TRBD1 for D (5 bases). The germline V gene has CDR1 MRHNA and CDR2 SNTAGT. V lost 7 bases and J 9 bases, leaving 21 bases between the germline ends. The CDR3 totals 14 residues.

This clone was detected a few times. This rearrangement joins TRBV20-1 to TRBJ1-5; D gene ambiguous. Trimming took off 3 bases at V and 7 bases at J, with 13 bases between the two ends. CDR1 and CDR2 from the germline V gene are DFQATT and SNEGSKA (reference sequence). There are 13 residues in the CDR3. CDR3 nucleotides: TGCAGTGCTAGTCAAAGGCCCGGGCAGCCCCAGCATTTT. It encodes CSASQRPGQPQHF.

DNA of the CDR3: TGTGCCAGTAGTATCATTGCAGGGGGGCAGCCCCAGCATTTT. Translating gives CASSIIAGGQPQHF. The chain recombines TRBV19 with TRBJ1-5; 7 positions agree with TRBD1. The CDR3 is 14 residues long. Looked up from germline, CDR1 is LNHDA and CDR2 is SQIVND (reference sequence). The trim removed 3 bases at V and 7 bases at J, leaving 6 bases unmatched.

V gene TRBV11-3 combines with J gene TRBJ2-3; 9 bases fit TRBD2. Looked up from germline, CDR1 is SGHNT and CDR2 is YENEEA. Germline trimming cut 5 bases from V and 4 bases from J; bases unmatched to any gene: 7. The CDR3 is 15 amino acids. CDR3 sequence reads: CASSALAGLSDTQYF. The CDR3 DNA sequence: TGTGCCAGCAGCGCTCTAGCGGGACTTTCAGATACGCAGTATTTT.

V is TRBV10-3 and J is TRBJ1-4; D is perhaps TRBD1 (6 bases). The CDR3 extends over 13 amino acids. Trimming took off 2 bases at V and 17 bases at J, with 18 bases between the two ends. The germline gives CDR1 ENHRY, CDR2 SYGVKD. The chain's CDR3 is CAISENVDREYFF. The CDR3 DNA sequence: TGTGCCATCAGTGAGAATGTGGACAGAGAATACTTTTTT.

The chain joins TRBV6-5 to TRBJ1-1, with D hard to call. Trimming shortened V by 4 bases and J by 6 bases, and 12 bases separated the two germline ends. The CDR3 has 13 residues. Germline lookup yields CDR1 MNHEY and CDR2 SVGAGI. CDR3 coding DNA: TGTGCCAGCAGTTTCGGTCGTGCCTCTGAAGCTTTCTTT. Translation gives CASSFGRASEAFF.